This T cell receptor beta chain appears in the sequencing data of a study of OX40 agonist ivuxolimab in advanced cancers. General study results and limits: Which antigen the expanded peripheral T cells recognized is unknown. More expanded clones were found, on average, in CD8+ than in CD4+ T cells. With doses of 0.1-3.0 mg/kg, partial responders showed among the lowest clonal expansion.

Sequencing was performed with immunoSEQ multiplex PCR; in TCRdb, only in-frame clones are kept and a portion is missing. The sample holds tens of thousands of clones, 82% seen once. Comments on this clone: Antigen unknown.

Germline loops: CDR1 MNHNY, CDR2 SVGAGI (reference sequence). This CDR3 region has 13 residues. Trimming pared 5 bases from V and 4 bases from J, leaving 11 bases between. The chain combines TRBV6-6 with TRBJ1-2; D is ambiguous. The sequence was obtained from an adult with an advanced solid tumor such as melanoma, head and neck, liver or kidney cancer. The sequencing here drew on CD4+ or CD8+ T cells sorted from blood, taken in a trial of the OX40 agonist ivuxolimab. The CDR3 is CASSPGSGYGYTF. The CDR3 bases are TGTGCCAGCAGTCCAGGAAGCGGCTATGGCTACACCTTC.